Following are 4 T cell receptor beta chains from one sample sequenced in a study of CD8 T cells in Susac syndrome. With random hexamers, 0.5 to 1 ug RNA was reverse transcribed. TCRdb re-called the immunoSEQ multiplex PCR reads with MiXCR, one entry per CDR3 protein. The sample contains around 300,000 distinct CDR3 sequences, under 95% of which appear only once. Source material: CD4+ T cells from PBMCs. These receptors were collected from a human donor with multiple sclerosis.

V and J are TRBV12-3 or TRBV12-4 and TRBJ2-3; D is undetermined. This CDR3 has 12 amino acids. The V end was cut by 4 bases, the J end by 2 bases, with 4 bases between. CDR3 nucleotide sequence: TGTGCCAGCAGTTCCCCCACAGATACGCAGTATTTT. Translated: CASSSPTDTQYF.

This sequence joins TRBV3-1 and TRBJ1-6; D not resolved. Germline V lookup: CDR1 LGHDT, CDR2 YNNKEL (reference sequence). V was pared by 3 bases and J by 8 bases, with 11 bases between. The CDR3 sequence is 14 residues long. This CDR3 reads CASSHLGRDSPLHF. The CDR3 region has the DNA TGTGCCAGCAGCCACTTGGGTAGGGATTCACCCCTCCACTTT.

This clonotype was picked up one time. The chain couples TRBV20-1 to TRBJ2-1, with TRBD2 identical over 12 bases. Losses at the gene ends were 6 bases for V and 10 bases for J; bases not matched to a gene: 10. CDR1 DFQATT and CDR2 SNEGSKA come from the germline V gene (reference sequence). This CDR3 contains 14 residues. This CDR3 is CSASSSGGAGEQFF. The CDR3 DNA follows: TGCAGTGCGAGCTCTAGCGGGGGGGCCGGGGAGCAGTTCTTC.

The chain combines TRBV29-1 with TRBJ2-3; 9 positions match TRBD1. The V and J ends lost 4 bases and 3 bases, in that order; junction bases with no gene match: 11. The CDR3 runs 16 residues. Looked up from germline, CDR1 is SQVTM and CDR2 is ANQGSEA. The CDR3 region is CSVAQTGGYATDTQYF. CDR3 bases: TGCAGCGTTGCCCAGACAGGGGGATATGCGACAGATACGCAGTATTTT.